What follows are 22 T cell receptor beta chains derived from one specimen sequenced in a study of CD4+ T cells in melanoma. Produced via immunoSEQ multiplex PCR; TCRdb's table is partial and in-frame only. The profile shows around 13,000 clones, around two thirds of them singletons. Sequencing was carried out using cells from a culture (not recorded whether cultured in vitro). These TCRs come from a human donor with melanoma.

The V gene is TRBV15, the J gene TRBJ1-4; no reliable D call. Germline V gene lookup returns CDR1 LNHNV and CDR2 YYDKDF (reference sequence). The CDR3 is 14 residues long. Trimming cost V 0 bases and J 6 bases, with 8 bases left between them. The DNA of the CDR3 is TGTGCCACCAGCAGAGATTTGGAGGATGAAAAACTGTTTTTT. Translation gives CATSRDLEDEKLFF.

The chain combines TRBV6-6 with TRBJ2-7; 9 nucleotides match TRBD1. Trimming removed 4 bases from V and 1 base from J; junction bases left unmatched: 5. The CDR3 spans 15 residues. CDR1 MNHNY and CDR2 SVGAGI come from the germline V gene (reference sequence). The CDR3 region has the DNA TGTGCCAGCAGTTGGACAGGGGCCGCTTCCTACGAGCAGTACTTC. Its protein is CASSWTGAASYEQYF.

V gene TRBV30 combines with J gene TRBJ2-1; 9 bases are a match to TRBD2. This CDR3 has 15 residues. V gave up 0 bases and J gave up 4 bases; unmatched junction bases: 4. Germline V gene data show CDR1 as GTSNPN and CDR2 as SVGIG (reference sequence). Written as DNA, the CDR3 is TGTGCCTGGAGTGTTTCCAGCGGGGGGTACAATGAGCAGTTCTTC. This translates into CAWSVSSGGYNEQFF.

This chain joins TRBV6-1 and TRBJ1-5, with D tentatively TRBD1 (5 bases). Trimming left V 3 bases short and J 3 bases short, with 15 bases between. This CDR3 has 16 residues. From germline, CDR1 is MNHNS and CDR2 SASEGT. The CDR3 spells CASSELEGRNNQPQHF. For the CDR3, the DNA is TGTGCCAGCAGTGAGTTGGAGGGGCGGAACAATCAGCCCCAGCATTTT.

The chain has TRBV15 and TRBJ2-5; D gene ambiguous. Germline loops: CDR1 LNHNV, CDR2 YYDKDF (reference sequence). Deletions cut 0 bases from V and 0 bases from J, with 8 bases between. CDR3 length equals 15 residues. The CDR3 DNA reads TGTGCCACCAGCAGAGATCCCTCGTACCAAGAGACCCAGTACTTC. It translates to CATSRDPSYQETQYF.

This clone has a single count. This chain uses TRBV7-6 with TRBJ2-3, with a possible D match to TRBD1 (5 bases). Germline CDR1 is SGHVS and CDR2 is FNYEAQ. The CDR3 totals 15 residues. V lost 1 base and J 1 base, leaving 9 bases between the germline ends. CDR3 coding DNA: TGTGCCAGCAGCTTAGGAGACAGCCGCACAGATACGCAGTATTTT. This translates into CASSLGDSRTDTQYF. The full variable domain, in which reference TRBV7-6 and TRBJ2-3 provide the parts outside the CDR3, is GAGVSQSPRYKVTKRGQDVALRCDPISGHVSLYWYRQALGQGPEFLTYFNYEAQQDKSGLPNDRFSAERPEGSISTLTIQRTEQRDSAMYRCASSLGDSRTDTQYFGPGTRLTVL.

The V call is TRBV7-8, the J call TRBJ1-5; 7 bases align to TRBD1. V lost 2 bases to trimming and J lost 7 bases; unmatched junction nucleotides: 5. The germline V gene encodes CDR1 SGHVS and CDR2 FQNEAQ. The CDR3 spans 14 residues. Written as DNA, the CDR3 is TGTGCCAGCAGCTTATCAGGGGGAGGGCAGCCCCAGCATTTT. Translated: CASSLSGGGQPQHF.

This clone showed up just once. V usage is TRBV9 and J usage is TRBJ1-4; TRBD1 is a possible D gene (6 bases). The V end was cut by 4 bases, the J end by 8 bases, with 9 bases between. Germline lookup yields CDR1 SGDLS and CDR2 YYNGEE. The CDR3 is made up of 12 amino acids. DNA of the CDR3: TGTGCCAGCAGCAAGAGGGGGGAAAAACTGTTTTTT. Its protein product is CASSKRGEKLFF.

The rearrangement links TRBV6-6 to TRBJ2-3; 7 nucleotides match TRBD2. From germline, CDR1 is MNHNY and CDR2 SVGAGI (reference sequence). The junction had 5 bases not matched to a gene; V was cut back by 4 bases and J by 1 base. This CDR3 has 15 amino acids. The CDR3 loop is CASSLGGEGTDTQYF. In nucleotides, the CDR3 is TGTGCCAGCAGTTTGGGGGGGGAAGGCACAGATACGCAGTATTTT.

This clone has a handful of counts. In DNA form, the CDR3 reads TGTGCCAGCAGCTTAGCATTAGACTCTGGAAACACCATATATTTT. Translated: CASSLALDSGNTIYF. The V and J genes are TRBV7-9 and TRBJ1-3, with D hard to call. Germline loops: CDR1 SEHNR, CDR2 FQNEAQ (reference sequence). V was cut by 0 bases and J by 0 bases, with 6 bases left in between. CDR3 size: 15 residues.

The V gene is TRBV6-1, the J gene TRBJ2-1; D might be TRBD2 (6 bases). The V gene lost 9 bases and the J gene lost 0 bases, with 9 bases spanning the gap. Germline assignment: CDR1 MNHNS and CDR2 SASEGT. The CDR3 loop spans 13 amino acids. The CDR3 nucleotides read TGTGCCAGTCGGGGGAGCTCCTACAATGAGCAGTTCTTC. Translated: CASRGSSYNEQFF.

This clone showed up just a few times. The chain uses TRBV10-3 and TRBJ1-1, with D unresolved. V was trimmed by 10 bases and J by 8 bases, leaving 23 bases between them. CDR3 length equals 14 residues. Germline V CDR1 and CDR2: ENHRY, SYGVKD. As DNA, the CDR3 is TGTGCCACCGCGTCACCAATTCTAGGTCCCGAAGCTTTCTTT. Its translation is CATASPILGPEAFF.

This sequence joins TRBV11-2 and TRBJ2-3; 11 bases line up with TRBD1. Germline lookup yields CDR1 SGHAT and CDR2 FQNNGV. The CDR3 covers 16 residues. V was clipped by 4 bases and J by 6 bases; unmatched bases: 9. CDR3 amino acids: CASSSGTGGFGDTQYF. CDR3 coding DNA: TGTGCCAGCAGCTCAGGGACAGGGGGGTTCGGGGATACGCAGTATTTT.

The chain joins TRBV7-8 to TRBJ1-5; TRBD1 is a possible D gene (5 bases). CDR3 size: 18 residues. V was shortened by 3 bases and J by 1 base, with 19 bases between the two germline ends. Germline CDR1 is SGHVS and CDR2 is FQNEAQ. CDR3 protein: CASSLHLDRWGSNQPQHF. The CDR3 coding sequence is TGTGCCAGCAGCTTGCATCTCGATCGATGGGGGAGCAATCAGCCCCAGCATTTT.

This chain joins TRBV5-1 and TRBJ2-5, with D unclear. Trimming shortened V by 3 bases and J by 5 bases, and 8 bases separated the two germline ends. This CDR3 spans 12 amino acids. Per germline, CDR1 SGHRS and CDR2 YFSETQ. Here the CDR3 DNA reads TGCGCCAGCAGCTCGGATGAGGAGACCCAGTACTTC. This encodes CASSSDEETQYF.

This clone has more than one count but fewer than ten. This chain joins TRBV11-2 and TRBJ1-1; 10 bases agree with TRBD1. Germline V gene sequence: CDR1 SGHAT, CDR2 FQNNGV. With V trimmed by 6 bases and J by 6 bases, 4 bases remained unmatched. The CDR3 is 13 amino acids. CDR3 sequence (DNA): TGTGCCAGCAGATTGACAGGGGGCCCTGAAGCTTTCTTT. This codes for CASRLTGGPEAFF. Supplemented by reference TRBV11-2 and TRBJ1-1, the full variable domain reads EAGVAQSPRYKIIEKRQSVAFWCNPISGHATLYWYQQILGQGPKLLIQFQNNGVVDDSQLPKDRFSAERLKGVDSTLKIQPAKLEDSAVYLCASRLTGGPEAFFGQGTRLTVV.

V and J are TRBV5-1 and TRBJ2-4; tentatively, D is TRBD1 (6 bases). CDR3 length equals 17 residues. Per germline, CDR1 SGHRS and CDR2 YFSETQ. The ends were cut back, 2 bases at V and 6 bases at J, with 21 bases in the middle. In DNA, the CDR3 is TGCGCCAGCAGCTTAAACGAAATAGGGGGTTACGGAAACATTCAGTACTTC. Amino acid sequence: CASSLNEIGGYGNIQYF.

In this sample, this clone turned up a few times. The chain links TRBV5-1 to TRBJ1-6; unclear D gene. The CDR3 totals 18 residues. Trimming stripped 5 bases from V and 7 bases from J, with 25 bases between. Per the germline V gene, CDR1 is SGHRS and CDR2 is YFSETQ. CDR3 nucleotide sequence: TGCGCCAGCAGTTTTGGACGGGGTCCGGGAGCTAGAAATTCACCCCTCCACTTT. It codes for CASSFGRGPGARNSPLHF.

CDR3 sequence: CASSEAYEINYGYTF. Written as DNA, the CDR3 is TGTGCCAGCAGTGAAGCATACGAGATTAACTATGGCTACACCTTC. The chain joins TRBV6-1 to TRBJ1-2, with unresolved D. CDR3 size: 15 residues. CDR1 is MNHNS and CDR2 is SASEGT in the germline V gene. Trimming removed 0 bases from V and 1 base from J, with 9 bases in between.

This clone has just one count. The genes are TRBV19 and TRBJ2-7; possibly TRBD1 or TRBD2 for D (6 bases each). There are 12 residues in the CDR3. CDR1 is LNHDA, CDR2 SQIVND, per germline (reference sequence). V lost 5 bases to trimming and J lost 10 bases, with 15 bases between them. DNA for the CDR3: TGTGCCAGTAGTCCTCGTGGGGGGCAACAGTACTTC. Amino acids: CASSPRGGQQYF.

The chain couples TRBV30 to TRBJ2-1; 8 bases are shared with TRBD2. Per the germline V gene, CDR1 is GTSNPN and CDR2 is SVGIG (reference sequence). This CDR3 contains 14 residues. Trimming cost V 2 bases and J 10 bases; bases outside gene matches: 10. The CDR3 bases are TGTGCCTGGAGTAGGAGCGGGGGCCGAGGGGAGCAGTTCTTC. As protein: CAWSRSGGRGEQFF.

This clone was observed a handful of times. V gene TRBV2 combines with J gene TRBJ2-2, with D possibly matching TRBD1 (6 bases). The CDR3 spans 13 residues. V dropped 8 bases and J dropped 1 base, with 8 bases sitting between them. Germline lookup yields CDR1 SNHLY and CDR2 FYNNEI. In nucleotides, the CDR3 is TGTGCCAGCGACAGGCAGAACACCGGGGAGCTGTTTTTT. This gives the protein CASDRQNTGELFF.